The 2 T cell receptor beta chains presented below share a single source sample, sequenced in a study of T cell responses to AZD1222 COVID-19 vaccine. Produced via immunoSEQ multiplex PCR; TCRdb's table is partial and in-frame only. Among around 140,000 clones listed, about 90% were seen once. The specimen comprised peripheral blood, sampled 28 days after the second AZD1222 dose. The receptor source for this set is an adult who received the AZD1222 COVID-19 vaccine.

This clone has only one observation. CDR3 DNA: TGTGCCAGTAGTGACCAGGGGTCGTCCTACGAGCAGTACTTC. This translates into CASSDQGSSYEQYF. The chain joins TRBV19 to TRBJ2-7; tentatively, D is TRBD1 (6 bases). Trimming shortened V by 5 bases and J by 1 base, and 12 bases separated the two germline ends. The CDR3 sequence is 14 residues long. Germline V CDR1 and CDR2: LNHDA, SQIVND (reference sequence).

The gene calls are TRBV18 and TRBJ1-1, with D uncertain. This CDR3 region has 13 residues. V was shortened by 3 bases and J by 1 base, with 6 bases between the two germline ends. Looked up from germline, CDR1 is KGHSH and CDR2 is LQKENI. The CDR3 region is CASSPAANTEAFF. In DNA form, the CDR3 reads TGTGCCAGCTCACCGGCGGCGAACACTGAAGCTTTCTTT.